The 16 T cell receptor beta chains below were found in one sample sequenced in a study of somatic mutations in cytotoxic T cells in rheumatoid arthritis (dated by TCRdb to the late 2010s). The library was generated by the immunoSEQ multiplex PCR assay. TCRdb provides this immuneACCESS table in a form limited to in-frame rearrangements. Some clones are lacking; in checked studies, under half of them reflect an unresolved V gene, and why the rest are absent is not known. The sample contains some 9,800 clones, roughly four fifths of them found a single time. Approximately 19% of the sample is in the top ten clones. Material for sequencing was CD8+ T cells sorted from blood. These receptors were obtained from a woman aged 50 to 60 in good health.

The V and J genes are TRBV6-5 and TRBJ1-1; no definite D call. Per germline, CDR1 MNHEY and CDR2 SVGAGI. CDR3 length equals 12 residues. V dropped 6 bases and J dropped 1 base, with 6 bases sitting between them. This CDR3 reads CASRHKNTEAFF. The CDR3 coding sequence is TGTGCCAGCAGACACAAGAACACTGAAGCTTTCTTT.

The CDR3 region is CAISESISGLYNEQFF. The CDR3, as DNA: TGTGCCATCAGTGAGTCGATTAGCGGCCTCTACAATGAGCAGTTCTTC. The chain is built from TRBV10-3 and TRBJ2-1, with D possibly TRBD2 on 6 matching bases. The CDR3 is made up of 16 amino acids. Germline values: CDR1 ENHRY, CDR2 SYGVKD. Trimming shortened V by 0 bases and J by 3 bases, and 12 bases separated the two germline ends.

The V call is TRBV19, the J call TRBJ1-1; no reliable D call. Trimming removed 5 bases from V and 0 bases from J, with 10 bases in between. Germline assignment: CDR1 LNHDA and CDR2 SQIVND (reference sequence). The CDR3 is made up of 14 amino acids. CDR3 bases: TGTGCCAGTAGTCTGCAAACAGTGAACACTGAAGCTTTCTTT. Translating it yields CASSLQTVNTEAFF.

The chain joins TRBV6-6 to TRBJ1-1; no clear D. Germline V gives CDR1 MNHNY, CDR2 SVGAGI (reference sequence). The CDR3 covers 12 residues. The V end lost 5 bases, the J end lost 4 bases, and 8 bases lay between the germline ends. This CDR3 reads CASSVSGTEAFF. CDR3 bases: TGTGCCAGCAGTGTCTCGGGCACTGAAGCTTTCTTT.

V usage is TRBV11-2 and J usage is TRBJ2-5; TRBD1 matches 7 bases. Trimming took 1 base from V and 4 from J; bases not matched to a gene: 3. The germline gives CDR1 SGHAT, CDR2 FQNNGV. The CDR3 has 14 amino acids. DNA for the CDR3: TGTGCCAGCAGCTTAGTAGGGGGCGTAGAGACCCAGTACTTC. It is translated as CASSLVGGVETQYF.

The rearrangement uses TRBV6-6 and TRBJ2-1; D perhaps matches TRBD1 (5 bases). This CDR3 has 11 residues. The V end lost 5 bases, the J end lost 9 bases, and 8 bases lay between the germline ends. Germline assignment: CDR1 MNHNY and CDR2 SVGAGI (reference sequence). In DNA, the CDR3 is TGTGCCAGCAGTACCCAGGGTGAGCAGTTCTTC. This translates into CASSTQGEQFF.

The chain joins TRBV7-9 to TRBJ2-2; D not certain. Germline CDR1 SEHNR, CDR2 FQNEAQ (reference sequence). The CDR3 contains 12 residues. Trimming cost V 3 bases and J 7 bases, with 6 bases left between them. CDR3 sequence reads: CASSLPGGELFF. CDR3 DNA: TGTGCCAGCAGCTTGCCGGGCGGGGAGCTGTTTTTT.

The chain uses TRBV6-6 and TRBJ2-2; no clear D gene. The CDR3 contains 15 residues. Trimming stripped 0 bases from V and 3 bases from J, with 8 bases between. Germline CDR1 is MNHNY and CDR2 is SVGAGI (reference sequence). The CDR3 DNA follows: TGTGCCAGCAGTTACTCGAGTGCTTACACCGGGGAGCTGTTTTTT. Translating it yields CASSYSSAYTGELFF.

In DNA form, the CDR3 reads TGTGCCAGCAGCACGGGGTTCTATGGCTACACCTTC. Translated, it gives CASSTGFYGYTF. The rearrangement links TRBV11-2 to TRBJ1-2; D gene unclear. The CDR3 sequence is 12 residues long. Per germline, CDR1 SGHAT and CDR2 FQNNGV. V shed 5 bases and J shed 4 bases, with 8 bases lying between them.

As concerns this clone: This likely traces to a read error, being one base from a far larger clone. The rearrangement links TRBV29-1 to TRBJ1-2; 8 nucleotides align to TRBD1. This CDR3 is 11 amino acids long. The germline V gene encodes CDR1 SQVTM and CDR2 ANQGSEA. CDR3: CSVSGTGWGAF. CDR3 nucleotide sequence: TGCAGCGTTTCCGGGACAGGTTGGGGGGCCTTC.

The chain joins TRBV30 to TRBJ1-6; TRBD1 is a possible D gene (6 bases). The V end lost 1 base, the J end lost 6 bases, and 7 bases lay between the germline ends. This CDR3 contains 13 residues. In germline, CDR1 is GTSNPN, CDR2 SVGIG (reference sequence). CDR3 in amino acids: CAWSGDTNSPLHF. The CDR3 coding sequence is TGTGCCTGGAGTGGGGACACTAATTCACCCCTCCACTTT.

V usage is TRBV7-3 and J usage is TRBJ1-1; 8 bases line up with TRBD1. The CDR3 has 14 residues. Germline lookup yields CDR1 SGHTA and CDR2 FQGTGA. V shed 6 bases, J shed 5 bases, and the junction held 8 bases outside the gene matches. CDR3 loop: CASSFGQGRTEAFF. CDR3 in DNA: TGTGCCAGCAGTTTCGGACAGGGTCGGACTGAAGCTTTCTTT.

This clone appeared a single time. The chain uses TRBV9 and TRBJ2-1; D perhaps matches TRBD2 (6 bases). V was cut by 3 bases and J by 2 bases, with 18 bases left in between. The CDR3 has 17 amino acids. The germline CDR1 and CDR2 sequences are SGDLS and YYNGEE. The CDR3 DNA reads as TGTGCCAGCAGCGCCCCACTACGGGGGAACCCCTACAATGAGCAGTTCTTC. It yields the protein CASSAPLRGNPYNEQFF.

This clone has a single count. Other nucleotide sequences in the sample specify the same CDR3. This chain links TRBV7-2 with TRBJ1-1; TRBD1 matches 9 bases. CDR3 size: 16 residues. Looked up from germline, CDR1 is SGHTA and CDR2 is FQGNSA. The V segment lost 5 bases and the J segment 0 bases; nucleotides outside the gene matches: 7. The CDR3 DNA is TGTGCCAGCAGCCCCGGACAGGGGAAAATGAACACTGAAGCTTTCTTT. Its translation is CASSPGQGKMNTEAFF.

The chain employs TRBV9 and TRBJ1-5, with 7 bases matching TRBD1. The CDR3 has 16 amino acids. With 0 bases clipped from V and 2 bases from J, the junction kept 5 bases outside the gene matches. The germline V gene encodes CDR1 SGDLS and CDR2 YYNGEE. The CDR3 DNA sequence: TGTGCCAGCAGCGTAGACGAAGGGGGCGGCAATCAGCCCCAGCATTTT. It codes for CASSVDEGGGNQPQHF.

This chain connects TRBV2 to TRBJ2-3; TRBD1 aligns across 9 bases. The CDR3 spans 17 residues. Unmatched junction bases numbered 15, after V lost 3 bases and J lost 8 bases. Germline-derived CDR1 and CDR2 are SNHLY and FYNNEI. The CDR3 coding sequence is TGTGCCAGCAGTGAGCCGGGGACAGGGACCCTTGGGGGTACGCAGTATTTT. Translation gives CASSEPGTGTLGGTQYF.